This T cell receptor beta chain was recovered during a study of blood T cell repertoires in COVID-19. Study-wide context: Spain, Italy and the United States supplied samples that represented acute and convalescent COVID-19. Nucleic acid was either cDNA or gDNA, and it came from T cells, B-cell-depleted T cells, or PBMCs.

Germline lookup yields CDR1 MDHEN and CDR2 SYDVKM. Between the trimmed V and J ends, which lost 6 bases and 4 bases, there was a span of 9 bases. This CDR3 has 12 residues. As handled by the study authors: Estimation of nucleated cell counts was performed using reference gene primer amplification. TCRdb's table, derived via immunoSEQ multiplex PCR, lists solely in-frame clones and lacks some. D and trimming come from the DNA, and the V and J calls and clone size come from that table. The sample lists some 24,000 clones, roughly nine tenths occurring once. This clone occurred once. The chain is built from TRBV28 and TRBJ1-1, with D possibly TRBD1 on 5 matching bases. This TCR derives from a man in his 70s with acute or convalescent COVID-19. The sample comprised peripheral blood. Written as DNA, the CDR3 is TGTGCCAGCAGCCCAGGGTTCACTGAAGCTTTCTTT. Amino acid sequence: CASSPGFTEAFF.